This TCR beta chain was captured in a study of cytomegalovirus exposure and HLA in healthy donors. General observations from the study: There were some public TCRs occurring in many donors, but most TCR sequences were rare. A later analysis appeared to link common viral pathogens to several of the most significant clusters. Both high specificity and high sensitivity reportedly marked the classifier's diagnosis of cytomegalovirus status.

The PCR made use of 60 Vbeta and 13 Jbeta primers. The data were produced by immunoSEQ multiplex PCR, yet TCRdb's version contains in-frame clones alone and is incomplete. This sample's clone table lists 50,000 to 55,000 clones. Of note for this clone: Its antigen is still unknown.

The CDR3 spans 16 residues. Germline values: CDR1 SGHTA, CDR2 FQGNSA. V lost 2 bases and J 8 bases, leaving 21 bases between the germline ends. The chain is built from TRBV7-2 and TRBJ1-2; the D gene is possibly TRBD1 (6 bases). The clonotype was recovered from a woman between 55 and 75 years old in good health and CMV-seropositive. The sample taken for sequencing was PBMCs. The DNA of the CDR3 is TGTGCCAGCAGCTTATTTCTATCAGGGGAAAGGGACGGCTACACCTTC. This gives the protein CASSLFLSGERDGYTF. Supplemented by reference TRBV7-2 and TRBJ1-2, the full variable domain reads GAGVSQSPSNKVTEKGKDVELRCDPISGHTALYWYRQSLGQGLEFLIYFQGNSAPDKSGLPSDRFSAERTGGSVSTLTIQRTQQEDSAVYLCASSLFLSGERDGYTFGSGTRLTVV.